This TCR beta chain was captured in a study of shared clonotypes between healthy human individuals. V dropped 3 bases and J dropped 3; count of bases not matched to a gene: 6. The CDR3 runs to 17 residues. Germline V CDR1 and CDR2: SGDLS, YYNGEE. The authors divided CD4+ cells into CD45RA+ naive and CD45RA-negative memory subsets. Study results and caveats: Clonotypes shared by all four donors outscored non-shared clonotypes in generation probability.

Worth noting for this clone: Its antigen remains unidentified.

TCRdb keeps only in-frame clones here, not all; method: immunoSEQ multiplex PCR. The sample lists over 950,000 clones, approximately 80% occurring once. The rearrangement joins TRBV9 to TRBJ2-1, with 13 positions matching TRBD2. This clonotype was sampled from a man younger than 35 in good health. Some clones in this sample may be carry-over from other donors' samples. The specimen was memory CD4+ T cells from PBMCs. This sample's subset: CD45RA-negative fraction. CDR3 loop: CASSALWTSGSYNEQFF. CDR3 coding DNA: TGTGCCAGCAGCGCCCTGTGGACTAGCGGGAGCTACAATGAGCAGTTCTTC.